This is a list of T cell receptor beta chains from one sample in a study of regulatory T cells in long-lasting Graves disease. TCRdb analysed the multiplex PCR reads with MiXCR anew, one entry per CDR3 protein. This sample has 700,000 or so distinct CDR3 sequences, with around 30% found just once. The specimen comprised peripheral blood mononuclear cells (PBMCs), sampled when the disease was refractory, from a patient treated with antithyroid drugs. These receptors were obtained from a female donor with Graves disease. Both conserved end residues are part of each CDR3. Each record gives: D gene, V gene, clone size, CDR3 length, J gene, CDR3 DNA, CDR3 protein. D genes are given only for firm matches. Part of the rows lack a size; the others show once, few, many or a class for expanded clones.

D: NA
V: TRBV11-2
size: few
length: 17
J: TRBJ2-7
DNA: TGTGCCAGCAGTTACTCGATGGAAAGGGGACTTACCTACGAGCAGTACTTC
CDR3: CASSYSMERGLTYEQYF

D: TRBD2
V: TRBV10-3
size: NA
length: 20
J: TRBJ2-1
DNA: TGTGCCATCAGTGGCCCCCTCGGTCTAGCGGGGTCGAGCTCCTACAATGAGCAGTTCTTC
CDR3: CAISGPLGLAGSSSYNEQFF

D: NA
V: TRBV5-1
size: NA
length: 16
J: TRBJ1-1
DNA: TGCGCCAGCAGCTTAGCCCCTATGAGTATGGGAACTGAAGCTTTCTTT
CDR3: CASSLAPMSMGTEAFF

D: NA
V: TRBV12-3/TRBV12-4
size: many
length: 14
J: TRBJ1-2
DNA: TGTGCCAGCAGCTTACGGGGGGCCAGCTATGGCTACACCTTC
CDR3: CASSLRGASYGYTF

D: NA
V: TRBV30
size: NA
length: 13
J: TRBJ1-1
DNA: TGTGCCTGGAGGGAGGACTCATACACTGAAGCTTTCTTT
CDR3: CAWREDSYTEAFF

D: NA
V: TRBV19
size: many
length: 15
J: TRBJ1-1
DNA: TGTGCCAGTAGAACCCGCGGACAGTTGAACACTGAAGCTTTCTTT
CDR3: CASRTRGQLNTEAFF

D: TRBD1
V: TRBV11-2
size: many
length: 16
J: TRBJ1-2
DNA: TGTGCCAGCAGCTTCAGCGGGACAGGGATTAACTATGGCTACACCTTC
CDR3: CASSFSGTGINYGYTF

D: TRBD2
V: TRBV6-9
size: few
length: 16
J: TRBJ2-1
DNA: TGTGCCAGCAGTTACTCAAGGACTAGCGGGACGGGTGAGCAGTTCTTC
CDR3: CASSYSRTSGTGEQFF

D: NA
V: TRBV12-3/TRBV12-4
size: many
length: 14
J: TRBJ1-2
DNA: TGTGCCAGCAGTTTGCCGCAAGCTAACTATGGCTACACCTTC
CDR3: CASSLPQANYGYTF

D: TRBD1
V: TRBV11-2
size: NA
length: 16
J: TRBJ1-1
DNA: TGTGCCAGCAGCTTAGTGCCAGGGGGTTCGAACACTGAAGCTTTCTTT
CDR3: CASSLVPGGSNTEAFF

D: NA
V: TRBV12-3/TRBV12-4
size: few
length: 14
J: TRBJ1-5
DNA: TGTGCCAGCAATCCGACGGGGGGGGGGCAGCCCCAGCATTTT
CDR3: CASNPTGGGQPQHF

D: NA
V: TRBV11-3
size: many
length: 13
J: TRBJ1-1
DNA: TGTGCCAGCAGCTCTGGTGAGAACACTGAAGCTTTCTTT
CDR3: CASSSGENTEAFF

D: NA
V: TRBV18
size: NA
length: 15
J: TRBJ1-2
DNA: TGTGCCAGCTCACCCTCCGGAGCCCTCAACTATGGCTACACCTTC
CDR3: CASSPSGALNYGYTF

D: NA
V: TRBV24-1
size: NA
length: 13
J: TRBJ2-7
DNA: TGTGCCACCCCCAGAACTCCGTGGTACGAGCAGTACTTC
CDR3: CATPRTPWYEQYF

D: NA
V: TRBV28
size: NA
length: 15
J: TRBJ2-5
DNA: TGTGCCAGCAGTTTACCGGTGACATCCCAAGAGACCCAGTACTTC
CDR3: CASSLPVTSQETQYF

D: TRBD2
V: TRBV6-1
size: once
length: 19
J: TRBJ2-3
DNA: TGTGCCAGCAGTGAAGCGCTTCTGGGGCTAGCGGACCCCACAGATACGCAGTATTTT
CDR3: CASSEALLGLADPTDTQYF

D: NA
V: TRBV2
size: NA
length: 18
J: TRBJ1-4
DNA: TGTGCCAGCTCGGTACCGACGTCTGAGTCCCATACTAATGAAAAACTGTTTTTT
CDR3: CASSVPTSESHTNEKLFF

D: NA
V: TRBV19
size: NA
length: 14
J: TRBJ1-5
DNA: TGTGCCAGTAGACCAGGGGCGCGGAATCAGCCCCAGCATTTT
CDR3: CASRPGARNQPQHF

D: TRBD1
V: TRBV5-1
size: many
length: 15
J: TRBJ1-5
DNA: TGTGCCAGCAGCTTGGGGACAGTTAGCAATCAGCCCCAGCATTTT
CDR3: CASSLGTVSNQPQHF

D: NA
V: TRBV25-1
size: NA
length: 13
J: TRBJ1-1
DNA: TGTGCCAGCAGTGAAAGGGGGGTCCTTGAAGCTTTCTTT
CDR3: CASSERGVLEAFF

D: TRBD2
V: TRBV7-9
size: NA
length: 15
J: TRBJ2-2
DNA: TGTGCCAGCAAACTAGCGGGAGTAGATACCGGGGAGCTGTTTTTT
CDR3: CASKLAGVDTGELFF

D: NA
V: TRBV9
size: few
length: 14
J: TRBJ1-5
DNA: TGTGCCAGCAGCGTAGGGCCATGGAGACAGCCCCAGCATTTT
CDR3: CASSVGPWRQPQHF

D: NA
V: TRBV11-1
size: once
length: 12
J: TRBJ2-7
DNA: TGTGCCAGCAGCTTAGGTCAGACCGAGCAGTACTTC
CDR3: CASSLGQTEQYF

D: TRBD2
V: TRBV4-1
size: NA
length: 17
J: TRBJ2-4
DNA: TGCGCCAGCAGCCAGCCAACTAGCGGGGAAACCAAAAACATTCAGTACTTC
CDR3: CASSQPTSGETKNIQYF

D: NA
V: TRBV27
size: few
length: 16
J: TRBJ1-5
DNA: TGTGCCAGCAGCCCCGACGGCTCTTATAGCAATCAGCCCCAGCATTTT
CDR3: CASSPDGSYSNQPQHF

D: NA
V: TRBV6-1
size: few
length: 14
J: TRBJ1-5
DNA: TGTGCCAGCAGTCTTAGGACGATCAATCAGCCCCAGCATTTT
CDR3: CASSLRTINQPQHF

D: NA
V: TRBV3-1
size: once
length: 12
J: TRBJ2-5
DNA: TGTGCCAGCAGGCGGGCGCTGGAGACCCAGTACTTC
CDR3: CASRRALETQYF

D: NA
V: TRBV28
size: many
length: 17
J: TRBJ2-5
DNA: TGTGCCAGCACCCCTTGGGATCTGACTGGGACCCAAGAGACCCAGTACTTC
CDR3: CASTPWDLTGTQETQYF

D: NA
V: TRBV3-1
size: NA
length: 17
J: TRBJ1-5
DNA: TGTGCCAGCAGCCAAGATAGCCGGGCAGACAGGAATCAGCCCCAGCATTTT
CDR3: CASSQDSRADRNQPQHF